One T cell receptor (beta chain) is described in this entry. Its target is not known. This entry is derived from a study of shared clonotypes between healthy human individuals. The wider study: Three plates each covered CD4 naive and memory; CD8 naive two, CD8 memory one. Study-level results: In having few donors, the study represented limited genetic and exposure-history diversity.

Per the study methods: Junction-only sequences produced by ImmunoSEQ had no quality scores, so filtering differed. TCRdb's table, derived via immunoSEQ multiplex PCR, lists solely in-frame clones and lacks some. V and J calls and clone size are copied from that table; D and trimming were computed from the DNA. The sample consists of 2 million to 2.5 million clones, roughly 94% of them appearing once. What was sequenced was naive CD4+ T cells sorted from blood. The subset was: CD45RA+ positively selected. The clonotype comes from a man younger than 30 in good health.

This CDR3 is CASSLERSTEAFF. CDR3 coding DNA: TGTGCCAGCAGCTTAGAGCGCAGCACTGAAGCTTTCTTT. The chain is built from TRBV11-2 and TRBJ1-1; unclear D gene. Germline V gene lookup returns CDR1 SGHAT and CDR2 FQNNGV. The V end was cut by 0 bases, the J end by 4 bases, with 6 bases between. The CDR3 totals 13 residues. The variable domain in full, with the rest retrieved from reference TRBV11-2 and TRBJ1-1, is EAGVAQSPRYKIIEKRQSVAFWCNPISGHATLYWYQQILGQGPKLLIQFQNNGVVDDSQLPKDRFSAERLKGVDSTLKIQPAKLEDSAVYLCASSLERSTEAFFGQGTRLTVV.